Listed below are T cell receptor beta chains from one sample, sequenced in a study of patients and donors after allogeneic stem cell transplantation. TCRdb redid the calling of the RT-PCR reads with MiXCR, one entry per CDR3 protein. The profile shows 70,000 to 75,000 distinct CDR3 sequences, roughly 29% of them singletons. Sequenced input: blood, either unsorted or a sorted T cell fraction (not recorded which). The receptor source for this set is a human donor who was either an allogeneic HSCT recipient or a stem cell or donor lymphocyte infusion donor (not recorded which). It is not recorded whose cells these are; they may come from a transplant donor. Both conserved end residues are part of each CDR3. Fields, in order: V gene, D gene, CDR3 length, clone size, J gene, CDR3 DNA, CDR3 protein. A D gene is named only where the DNA matches it firmly. Not all rows give a size; the values are once, few, many and, for expanded clones, a class.

TRBV5-1	.	13	.	TRBJ2-5	TGCGCCAGCAGCCCAGAGGGAAGAGAGACCCAGTACTTC	CASSPEGRETQYF
TRBV7-8	.	17	.	TRBJ1-2	TGTGCCAGCGCACGACCCCAAAGGGGCGTAGGGGAACGGGGCTACACCTTC	CASARPQRGVGERGYTF
TRBV12-3/TRBV12-4	TRBD1	12	.	TRBJ1-1	TGTGCCAGCAGAACCACCCGACAGGGAGCTTTCTTT	CASRTTRQGAFF
TRBV7-2	.	11	.	TRBJ2-3	TGTGCCAGCAGCCTCCAGGTTACGCAGTATTTT	CASSLQVTQYF
TRBV18	.	15	few	TRBJ1-5	TGTGCCAGCTCACCACAGGGAATGGGGGGTCAGCCCCAGCATTTT	CASSPQGMGGQPQHF
TRBV5-5	.	13	many	TRBJ1-1	TGTGCCAGCAGCTTGACCGGAAACACTGAAGCTTTCTTT	CASSLTGNTEAFF
TRBV6-5	.	14	few	TRBJ1-5	TGTGCCAGCAGTGCTAAGATTACCTATCAGCCCCAGCATTTT	CASSAKITYQPQHF
TRBV12-3/TRBV12-4	.	12	few	TRBJ2-2	TGTGCCAGCACCCTCTCAGTCGGGGAGCTGTTTTTT	CASTLSVGELFF
TRBV7-9	.	13	.	TRBJ2-3	TGTGCCAGCAGCCGCGACCGAGGGGGAACGCAGTATTTT	CASSRDRGGTQYF
TRBV10-3	TRBD1	14	.	TRBJ1-1	TGTGCCATCAGTACAAATCAGGGGGACACTGAAGCTTTCTTT	CAISTNQGDTEAFF
TRBV6-2/TRBV6-3	.	14	few	TRBJ1-1	TGTGCCAGCAGTCCAGGGGTGGGGTACGCTGAAGCTTTCTTT	CASSPGVGYAEAFF
TRBV4-3	TRBD1	15	few	TRBJ2-4	TGCGCCAGCAGCCAAGCAGGGGGCTTAGGAAACATTCAGTACTTC	CASSQAGGLGNIQYF
TRBV12-3/TRBV12-4	.	14	.	TRBJ1-2	TGTGCCAGCAGTTTTGGGGACCCCAACTATGGCTACACCTTC	CASSFGDPNYGYTF
TRBV7-2	TRBD1	14	few	TRBJ1-1	TGTGCCAGCAGCTTTGGACAGGGCGATCCTGAAGCTTTCTTT	CASSFGQGDPEAFF
TRBV7-3	.	14	.	TRBJ2-3	TGTGCCAGCAGCCCTATAGGAGGCACAGATACGCAGTATTTT	CASSPIGGTDTQYF
TRBV24-1	.	15	.	TRBJ2-3	TGTGCCACCAGTGATCCCCCCGGGGGCTCAGATACGCAGTATTTT	CATSDPPGGSDTQYF
TRBV27	.	15	few	TRBJ2-1	TGTGCCAGCAGTTTCTCAGCCCCGCTTGGGGTTGAGCAGTTCTTC	CASSFSAPLGVEQFF
TRBV5-8	.	15	.	TRBJ1-5	TGTGCCAGCAGCGTCGACAGATCCTTCAATCAGCCCCAGCATTTT	CASSVDRSFNQPQHF
TRBV5-1	TRBD1	15	.	TRBJ1-1	TGCGCCAGCAGCCCCGCTTCAGGGGGGAACACTGAAGCTTTCTTT	CASSPASGGNTEAFF
TRBV20-1	TRBD2	17	few	TRBJ2-1	TGCAGTGCTAGAGCTGTGGTAGCGGGGGTGATTTACAATGAGCAGTTCTTC	CSARAVVAGVIYNEQFF
TRBV7-9	.	13	.	TRBJ1-3	TGTGCCAGCAGCTTTGGTACGGGGGACACCATATATTTT	CASSFGTGDTIYF
TRBV6-6	.	13	.	TRBJ1-5	TGTGCCAGCACTATAGATATTATCAGGCCCCAGCATTTT	CASTIDIIRPQHF
TRBV6-6	.	13	many	TRBJ1-2	TGTGCCAGCACCCGACAGGCGGACTATGGCTACACCTTC	CASTRQADYGYTF
TRBV3-1	TRBD2	16	.	TRBJ2-4	TGTGCCAGCAGCCAAGATGGGGGGGACCACAAAAACATTCAGTACTTC	CASSQDGGDHKNIQYF
TRBV28	TRBD2	17	.	TRBJ2-1	TGTGCCAGCAGCCCCTCGGCTAGCGGGGGGGCCGGGAATGAGCAGTTCTTC	CASSPSASGGAGNEQFF
TRBV2	.	16	few	TRBJ2-2	TGTGCCAGCAGTGTCTTTGTCCCGGCAAACACCGGGGAGCTGTTTTTT	CASSVFVPANTGELFF
TRBV4-2	TRBD2	18	.	TRBJ2-3	TGTGCCAGCAGCCAAGGGACTAGCGGGAAGGGGAGCACAGATACGCAGTATTTT	CASSQGTSGKGSTDTQYF
TRBV11-2	TRBD1	15	.	TRBJ2-7	TGTGCCAGCAGCTTAGTGGCAGGGGGTTACGACGAGCAGTACTTC	CASSLVAGGYDEQYF
TRBV5-5	TRBD1	16	.	TRBJ1-5	TGTGCCAGCAGCTTTAGTCCGGCAGGGGGCAGTCAGCCCCAGCATTTT	CASSFSPAGGSQPQHF
TRBV29-1	TRBD1	14	few	TRBJ2-2	TGCAGCGTTCCCGGGACAGCGCTCAAGGGGGAGCTGTTTTTT	CSVPGTALKGELFF
TRBV18	.	17	few	TRBJ1-2	TGTGCCAGCTCACCAACGGACGAGGACGGCTTTAACTATGGCTACACCTTC	CASSPTDEDGFNYGYTF
TRBV4-2	.	14	.	TRBJ2-7	TGTGCCAGCACGGAGGACATTTCATCCTACGAGCAGTACTTC	CASTEDISSYEQYF
TRBV2	.	14	.	TRBJ1-2	TGTGCCAGCAGTCGGGAGTTCCAAAACTATGGCTACACCTTC	CASSREFQNYGYTF
TRBV12-3/TRBV12-4	TRBD1	14	few	TRBJ1-5	TGTGCCAGCACTAAGACGACAGGGGACCAGCCCCAGCATTTT	CASTKTTGDQPQHF
TRBV7-9	.	15	.	TRBJ2-6	TGTGCCAGCAGCTTGTTGCCCTCTGGGGCCAACGTCCTGACTTTC	CASSLLPSGANVLTF
TRBV20-1	.	14	.	TRBJ2-7	TGCAGTGCTAGAGATGACCTCCGCTCCTACGAGCAGTACTTC	CSARDDLRSYEQYF
TRBV6-2/TRBV6-3	.	11	.	TRBJ1-1	TGTGCCAGCGGTACGTCCACTGAAGTTTTCTTT	CASGTSTEVFF
TRBV12-3/TRBV12-4	TRBD2	14	few	TRBJ2-3	TGTGCCAGCTCAGCGGGAGGGCCGGCAGATACGCAGTATTTT	CASSAGGPADTQYF
TRBV5-1	TRBD2	15	.	TRBJ2-3	TGCGCCAGCACTTGGTGGCGGGGGGTCACAGATACGCAGTATTTT	CASTWWRGVTDTQYF
TRBV7-9	.	12	.	TRBJ2-3	TGTGCCAGCAGCCGGGGGGCGGGAGCACAGTATTTT	CASSRGAGAQYF
TRBV3-1	.	15	.	TRBJ2-2	TGTGCCAGCAGCCCAAATCACCCGAACACCGGGGAGCTGTTTTTT	CASSPNHPNTGELFF
TRBV20-1	TRBD2	15	few	TRBJ2-2	TGCAGTGCTAGTAGGCTAGCGGGCCTTACCGGGGAGCTGTTTTTT	CSASRLAGLTGELFF
TRBV12-5	.	13	.	TRBJ2-2	TGTGCTAGTGGTTTGCAGACAGACGGGGAGCTGTTTTTT	CASGLQTDGELFF
TRBV20-1	.	13	.	TRBJ1-2	TGCAGTGCTAGCCCTCAGGAGCTCGATGGCTACACCTTC	CSASPQELDGYTF
TRBV18	.	13	few	TRBJ1-1	TGTGCCAGCTCACCAATCGGGAACACTGAAGCTTTCTTT	CASSPIGNTEAFF
TRBV10-3	TRBD1	13	few	TRBJ2-1	TGTGCCATTGCCGGGACAGGACGCAATGAGCAGTTCTTC	CAIAGTGRNEQFF
TRBV2	.	12	many	TRBJ1-1	TGTGCCAGCACCGTGACAGGTCCCGGGGCTTTCTTT	CASTVTGPGAFF
TRBV6-5	TRBD1	13	.	TRBJ2-3	TGTGCCAGCAGTTACACAGGGGCAGATACGCAGTATTTT	CASSYTGADTQYF
TRBV5-6	.	13	few	TRBJ2-5	TGTGCCAGCAGCTTGGTTCAGGAAGAGACCCAGTACTTC	CASSLVQEETQYF
TRBV11-2	.	15	.	TRBJ2-1	TGTGCCAGCAGCTTAGTAGATGTCTCCTACAATGAGCAGTTCTTC	CASSLVDVSYNEQFF
TRBV19	TRBD1	17	.	TRBJ1-5	TGTGCCAGTAGTATCGCAGGGGGCAAGGGGAGCAATCAGCCCCAGCATTTT	CASSIAGGKGSNQPQHF
TRBV4-3	.	17	few	TRBJ2-3	TGCGCCAGCAGCCAAGTTCTTCCGGGACCGAGGGCAGATACGCAGTATTTT	CASSQVLPGPRADTQYF
TRBV25-1	.	14	few	TRBJ2-7	TGTGCCAGCAGTGCTAGCCTCTCCCGCTACGAGCAGTACTTC	CASSASLSRYEQYF
TRBV18	TRBD1	17	.	TRBJ1-1	TGTGCCAGCTCACCAGGAGGGACAGGGGGTATGAACACTGAAGCTTTCTTT	CASSPGGTGGMNTEAFF